Each of the 23 T cell receptor beta chains below was sequenced from the same sample in a study of cytomegalovirus exposure and HLA in healthy donors. The primer mix had 60 Vbeta and 13 Jbeta primers. Produced via immunoSEQ multiplex PCR; TCRdb's table is partial and in-frame only. The data hold 80,000 to 95,000 clones, with around four fifths observed a single time. The sequenced sample consisted of PBMCs. These receptors were taken from a woman in her late teens or twenties in good health and CMV-seropositive.

This chain uses TRBV2 with TRBJ1-2; 9 bases match TRBD1. The CDR3 is made up of 13 amino acids. The V and J ends lost 6 bases and 8 bases, in that order; junction bases with no gene match: 7. Germline V gene lookup returns CDR1 SNHLY and CDR2 FYNNEI. The CDR3 DNA is TGTGCCAGCAGGATGACAGGGGGGGACGGCTACACCTTC. It encodes CASRMTGGDGYTF.

CDR3 nucleotides: TGTGCCAGCAGTTACCCGACGGGAGTCCCCTCTGGGGCCAACGTCCTGACTTTC. Translated: CASSYPTGVPSGANVLTF. The gene calls are TRBV25-1 and TRBJ2-6; D is possibly TRBD2 (6 bases). CDR3 size: 18 residues. Germline loops: CDR1 MGHDK, CDR2 SYGVNS. The germline V and J ends were trimmed by 5 bases and 0 bases, with 17 bases remaining between them.

The genes are TRBV11-3 and TRBJ1-1; D may be TRBD1 (5 bases). The CDR3 is made up of 14 amino acids. Germline assignment: CDR1 SGHNT and CDR2 YENEEA. The ends were cut back, 4 bases at V and 1 base at J, with 10 bases in the middle. The CDR3 nucleotides are TGTGCCAGCAGCTCAACAGGCCCGAACACTGAAGCTTTCTTT. Amino acids: CASSSTGPNTEAFF.

CDR3 sequence: CAWVGTDTLAGGLATQYF. The CDR3 DNA follows: TGTGCCTGGGTCGGGACCGATACACTAGCGGGAGGGCTAGCGACCCAGTACTTC. This chain links TRBV30 with TRBJ2-5, with TRBD2 matching 13 bases. Germline values: CDR1 GTSNPN, CDR2 SVGIG (reference sequence). Trimming at V came to 5 bases and at J to 7 bases, leaving 19 bases not matched to a gene. The CDR3 consists of 18 residues.

The chain uses TRBV30 and TRBJ1-4, with D perhaps matching TRBD1 (5 bases). This CDR3 contains 16 residues. Germline values: CDR1 GTSNPN, CDR2 SVGIG (reference sequence). V dropped 5 bases and J dropped 0 bases, with 16 bases sitting between them. The chain's CDR3 is CAWGQGVITTNEKLFF. CDR3 bases: TGTGCCTGGGGGCAGGGCGTAATAACAACTAATGAAAAACTGTTTTTT.

This clone appeared a single time. J is TRBJ1-1 and V is TRBV7-8; 9 bases are shared with TRBD1. The CDR3 is 17 residues long. The V gene's germline CDR1 is SGHVS and CDR2 FQNEAQ. V trimming: 5 bases; J trimming: 0 bases; junction bases outside the gene matches: 10. The CDR3 is CASSQHRGLELNTEAFF. CDR3 sequence (DNA): TGTGCCAGCAGCCAACACAGGGGGCTTGAGTTGAACACTGAAGCTTTCTTT. Variable domain in full (rest from reference TRBV7-8 and TRBJ1-1): GAGVSQSPRYKVAKRGQDVALRCDPISGHVSLFWYQQALGQGPEFLTYFQNEAQLDKSGLPSDRFFAERPEGSVSTLKIQRTQQEDSAVYLCASSQHRGLELNTEAFFGQGTRLTVV.

This rearrangement joins TRBV5-6 to TRBJ2-5; D uncertain. CDR3 length equals 12 residues. V lost 2 bases to trimming and J lost 2 bases, with 4 bases between them. The germline V gene encodes CDR1 SGHDT and CDR2 YYEEEE. CDR3 DNA sequence: TGTGCCAGCAGCTTCCCACAAGAGACCCAGTACTTC. It codes for CASSFPQETQYF.

J is TRBJ2-5 and V is TRBV6-6, with 8 bases aligning to TRBD2. The germline gives CDR1 MNHNY, CDR2 SVGAGI (reference sequence). V lost 6 bases, J lost 2 bases, and 5 bases stayed unmatched. The length of the CDR3 is 14 residues. CDR3 in amino acids: CASRALAVQETQYF. In DNA, the CDR3 is TGTGCCAGCAGAGCACTAGCGGTACAAGAGACCCAGTACTTC.

This clone was counted only a few times. The CDR3 sequence: CSVSPRTSGKRETQYF. The DNA of the CDR3 is TGCAGCGTTTCCCCGAGGACTAGCGGGAAGAGGGAGACCCAGTACTTC. The V gene is TRBV29-1, the J gene TRBJ2-5, with 12 bases matching TRBD2. Germline CDR1 and CDR2: SQVTM and ANQGSEA. CDR3 size: 16 residues. With V trimmed by 5 bases and J by 5 bases, 12 bases remained unmatched.

This clone was observed a few times. The chain joins TRBV30 to TRBJ2-5, with D unclear. CDR1 and CDR2 (germline): GTSNPN, SVGIG (reference sequence). The germline V and J ends were trimmed by 3 bases and 7 bases, with 15 bases remaining between them. This CDR3 contains 13 residues. This CDR3 is CAWSLRWSVTQYF. As DNA, the CDR3 is TGTGCCTGGAGCCTACGGTGGTCGGTGACCCAGTACTTC. Together with reference TRBV30 and TRBJ2-5, the CDR3 gives the full variable domain: SQTIHQWPATLVQPVGSPLSLECTVEGTSNPNLYWYRQAAGRGLQLLFYSVGIGQISSEVPQNLSASRPQDRQFILSSKKLLLSDSGFYLCAWSLRWSVTQYFGPGTRLLVL.

The rearrangement uses TRBV6-5 and TRBJ2-5, with 10 bases aligning to TRBD1. The CDR3 sequence is 16 residues long. V gave up 4 bases and J gave up 6 bases; unmatched junction bases: 11. CDR1 is MNHEY and CDR2 is SVGAGI in the germline V gene. The CDR3 DNA reads as TGTGCCAGCAGTTTATCCGGGACAGGGGATCGGAAGACCCAGTACTTC. Amino acid sequence: CASSLSGTGDRKTQYF.

The rearrangement links TRBV27 to TRBJ2-7, with D possibly TRBD1 on 6 matching bases. Trimming cost V 6 bases and J 3 bases, with 15 bases left between them. The CDR3 is made up of 14 amino acids. Germline V CDR1 and CDR2: MNHEY, SMNVEV (reference sequence). CDR3 residues: CASSPAGARYEQYF. The CDR3 DNA sequence: TGTGCCAGCAGCCCTGCAGGGGCCCGCTACGAGCAGTACTTC.

This sequence joins TRBV19 and TRBJ2-3; TRBD2 might be the D (6 bases). CDR1 and CDR2 from the germline V gene are LNHDA and SQIVND (reference sequence). Trimming removed 0 bases at V and 1 base at J, with 14 bases between. The CDR3 has 17 amino acids. The chain's CDR3 is CASSIDYPGLRTDTQYF. The CDR3 DNA sequence: TGTGCCAGTAGTATAGATTACCCGGGACTCCGCACAGATACGCAGTATTTT. The entire variable domain, with the rest obtained from reference TRBV19 and TRBJ2-3, is as follows: DGGITQSPKYLFRKEGQNVTLSCEQNLNHDAMYWYRQDPGQGLRLIYYSQIVNDFQKGDIAEGYSVSREKKESFPLTVTSAQKNPTAFYLCASSIDYPGLRTDTQYFGPGTRLTVL.

The V gene is TRBV7-9, the J gene TRBJ2-2; possible D gene TRBD1, 6 bases. Between the trimmed V and J ends, which lost 1 base and 1 base, there was a span of 10 bases. Germline V CDR1 and CDR2: SEHNR, FQNEAQ (reference sequence). The CDR3 covers 16 residues. The CDR3 here is CASSLGGTRNTGELFF. CDR3 sequence (DNA): TGTGCCAGCAGCTTAGGGGGGACAAGGAACACCGGGGAGCTGTTTTTT.

The chain links TRBV5-6 to TRBJ2-7, with 10 bases that match TRBD1. The CDR3 extends over 15 amino acids. Trimming cost V 6 bases and J 2 bases; bases outside gene matches: 8. Germline CDR1 reads SGHDT; CDR2 reads YYEEEE. For the CDR3, the DNA is TGTGCCAGCACCCCGACAGGGGGCGACCCCTACGAGCAGTACTTC. The encoded protein is CASTPTGGDPYEQYF.

V and J are TRBV13 and TRBJ2-1; TRBD2 matches at 8 bases. This CDR3 comprises 15 residues. V gave up 5 bases and J gave up 4 bases; unmatched junction bases: 7. Germline-derived CDR1 and CDR2 are PRHDT and FYEKMQ (reference sequence). CDR3 region: CASSDQRESYNEQFF. The CDR3 DNA is TGTGCCAGCAGCGATCAGCGGGAGTCGTACAATGAGCAGTTCTTC.

This clone was seen a few times. The chain carries TRBV9 and TRBJ1-1, with 7 bases matching TRBD1. CDR1 SGDLS and CDR2 YYNGEE come from the germline V gene. The junction had 9 bases not matched to a gene; V was cut back by 4 bases and J by 0 bases. CDR3 length equals 16 residues. The CDR3 spells CASSKDRNSMNTEAFF. CDR3 coding DNA: TGTGCCAGCAGCAAGGACAGGAACTCAATGAACACTGAAGCTTTCTTT.

The V and J genes are TRBV13 and TRBJ2-4; maybe TRBD2 (5 bases). From germline, CDR1 is PRHDT and CDR2 FYEKMQ (reference sequence). This CDR3 is 15 amino acids long. V was pared by 0 bases and J by 3 bases, with 9 bases between. CDR3 sequence reads: CASSLGPGNKNIQYF. CDR3 DNA sequence: TGTGCCAGCAGCTTAGGCCCGGGAAACAAAAACATTCAGTACTTC. Complete variable domain (other parts from reference TRBV13 and TRBJ2-4): AAGVIQSPRHLIKEKRETATLKCYPIPRHDTVYWYQQGPGQDPQFLISFYEKMQSDKGSIPDRFSAQQFSDYHSELNMSSLELGDSALYFCASSLGPGNKNIQYFGAGTRLSVL.

This clone was counted a single time. The chain combines TRBV2 with TRBJ2-7; 7 bases are a match to TRBD1. From germline, CDR1 is SNHLY and CDR2 FYNNEI. This CDR3 is 14 amino acids long. J was trimmed by 6 bases and V by 2 bases; bases with no gene match: 7. The CDR3: CASSERRQGTEQYF. The CDR3 coding sequence is TGTGCCAGCAGTGAACGCCGACAGGGCACCGAGCAGTACTTC. The entire variable domain, with the rest obtained from reference TRBV2 and TRBJ2-7, is as follows: EPEVTQTPSHQVTQMGQEVILRCVPISNHLYFYWYRQILGQKVEFLVSFYNNEISEKSEIFDDQFSVERPDGSNFTLKIRSTKLEDSAMYFCASSERRQGTEQYFGPGTRLTVT.

This clone is a singleton in its sample. The chain joins TRBV27 to TRBJ2-7; D may be TRBD1 (5 bases). V dropped 2 bases and J dropped 0 bases, with 8 bases sitting between them. Germline V lookup: CDR1 MNHEY, CDR2 SMNVEV (reference sequence). The CDR3 loop spans 14 amino acids. The CDR3 loop reads CASSLGAFSYEQYF. DNA for the CDR3: TGTGCCAGCAGTTTAGGGGCCTTCTCCTACGAGCAGTACTTC.

V and J are TRBV27 and TRBJ2-1, with TRBD2 matching over 13 bases. The trim removed 6 bases at V and 7 bases at J, leaving 3 bases unmatched. Germline lookup yields CDR1 MNHEY and CDR2 SMNVEV (reference sequence). This CDR3 has 14 amino acids. The CDR3 reads CASSRLAGGNEQFF. In DNA form, the CDR3 reads TGTGCCAGCAGCCGACTAGCGGGAGGTAATGAGCAGTTCTTC.

This chain joins TRBV27 and TRBJ1-2; D is undetermined. V was pared by 3 bases and J by 2 bases, with 7 bases between. Per germline, CDR1 MNHEY and CDR2 SMNVEV (reference sequence). This CDR3 is built from 13 residues. DNA of the CDR3: TGTGCCAGCAGTTTTCGCCTAAACTATGGCTACACCTTC. Translating gives CASSFRLNYGYTF.

The V gene is TRBV28, the J gene TRBJ2-7, with a tentative D call TRBD1 (5 bases). The germline gives CDR1 MDHEN, CDR2 SYDVKM. Between the trimmed V and J ends, which lost 2 bases and 5 bases, there was a span of 16 bases. This CDR3 has 15 residues. The CDR3 bases are TGTGCCAGCAGTTTAAAGGGCAGGGTATTCGACGAGCAGTACTTC. Translated: CASSLKGRVFDEQYF.